A selection of T cell receptor beta chains follows, all from one sample in a study of shared clonotypes between healthy human individuals. TCRdb keeps only in-frame clones here, not all; method: immunoSEQ multiplex PCR. This sample has over a million clones, with about four fifths found just once. Specimen: memory CD4+ T cells from PBMCs. These receptors all come from a man aged 18 to 29 in good health. Some clones in this sample may be carry-over from other donors' samples. Each CDR3 is given with its conserved first and last residue. Each record gives: V gene, clone size, D gene, J gene, CDR3 protein, CDR3 DNA. The D gene is left open where the match is weak. Clone sizes are given selectively: once, few, many, or a class where the clone is expanded.

TRBV28	NA	NA	TRBJ2-7	CASSSLSGQRHEQYF	TGTGCCAGCAGTTCTCTTTCGGGACAACGCCACGAGCAGTACTTC
TRBV15	NA	TRBD1	TRBJ2-1	CATSRGEGQGRNEQFF	TGTGCCACCAGCAGAGGAGAAGGACAGGGGCGGAATGAGCAGTTCTTC
TRBV19	NA	NA	TRBJ1-5	CASTVWGANQPQHF	TGTGCCAGTACCGTCTGGGGTGCCAATCAGCCCCAGCATTTT
TRBV5-1	NA	TRBD1	TRBJ2-6	CASSFQTGRGANVLTF	TGCGCCAGCAGCTTCCAGACAGGGCGTGGGGCCAACGTCCTGACTTTC
TRBV7-2	few	NA	TRBJ1-2	CASSLRRAGYTF	TGTGCCAGCAGCTTAAGAAGGGCAGGCTACACCTTC
TRBV5-1	once	TRBD1	TRBJ2-7	CASSLPTGPGEQYF	TGCGCCAGCAGCTTACCGACAGGGCCCGGCGAGCAGTACTTC
TRBV28	NA	NA	TRBJ1-5	CASHPAGRGGGQPQHF	TGTGCCAGCCACCCCGCCGGTCGGGGGGGCGGGCAGCCCCAGCATTTT
TRBV11-2	NA	NA	TRBJ1-3	CASSARLLSGNTIYF	TGTGCCAGCAGCGCCAGACTGCTCTCTGGAAACACCATATATTTT
TRBV5-1	NA	TRBD2	TRBJ2-3	CASSPTPTSAMTDTQYF	TGCGCCAGCAGCCCAACACCGACTAGCGCAATGACAGATACGCAGTATTTT
TRBV7-9	NA	TRBD2	TRBJ2-1	CASSRSGGAYNEQFF	TGTGCCAGCAGCCGTAGCGGGGGGGCCTACAATGAGCAGTTCTTC
TRBV2	NA	NA	TRBJ2-3	CASSREVRDTQYF	TGTGCCAGCAGCCGAGAAGTAAGGGATACGCAGTATTTT
TRBV2	NA	NA	TRBJ2-5	CASSVEGYQETQYF	TGTGCCAGCAGTGTGGAGGGGTACCAAGAGACCCAGTACTTC
TRBV18	NA	TRBD1	TRBJ2-1	CASSRGTGGQFF	TGTGCCAGCTCAAGAGGGACAGGGGGGCAGTTCTTC
TRBV30	NA	TRBD2	TRBJ2-1	CAWSVLAGGYNEQFF	TGTGCCTGGAGTGTACTAGCGGGAGGCTACAATGAGCAGTTCTTC
TRBV13	NA	NA	TRBJ1-4	CASSSMRGIGEKLFF	TGTGCCAGCAGCTCCATGCGGGGGATAGGAGAAAAACTGTTTTTT
TRBV2	NA	TRBD1	TRBJ1-1	CASRGDRGSTEAFF	TGTGCCAGCAGGGGTGACAGGGGTAGCACTGAAGCTTTCTTT
TRBV30	few	NA	TRBJ1-1	CAAYRVETEAFF	TGTGCCGCCTACAGGGTGGAAACTGAAGCTTTCTTT
TRBV5-1	NA	TRBD2	TRBJ2-3	CASSLLGTSGTDTQYF	TGCGCCAGCAGCTTGTTGGGGACTAGCGGGACAGATACGCAGTATTTT
TRBV28	NA	TRBD2	TRBJ2-1	CASSPPGLAGGGEQFF	TGTGCCAGCAGCCCTCCCGGACTAGCGGGAGGGGGTGAGCAGTTCTTC
TRBV7-8	NA	TRBD1	TRBJ2-5	CASNRQGWQETQYF	TGTGCCAGCAACCGACAGGGTTGGCAAGAGACCCAGTACTTC
TRBV2	NA	TRBD1	TRBJ1-2	CASRSGTGPNYGYTF	TGTGCCAGCAGGTCAGGGACAGGCCCTAACTATGGCTACACCTTC
TRBV7-9	NA	TRBD1	TRBJ2-3	CASSPAGTGGDTQYF	TGTGCCAGCAGCCCCGCCGGGACAGGGGGTGATACGCAGTATTTT
TRBV7-9	few	TRBD1	TRBJ2-2	CASRRDRGNTGELFF	TGTGCCAGCAGACGTGACAGGGGGAACACCGGGGAGCTGTTTTTT
TRBV18	NA	NA	TRBJ2-1	CASSPSMTSFDEQFF	TGTGCCAGCTCACCCAGTATGACTAGTTTTGATGAGCAGTTCTTC
TRBV28	NA	NA	TRBJ1-3	CASCRGGASGNTIYF	TGTGCCAGCTGTCGCGGAGGAGCATCAGGAAACACCATATATTTT
TRBV6-5	NA	NA	TRBJ2-2	CASSTANTGELFF	TGTGCCAGCAGCACCGCGAACACCGGGGAGCTGTTTTTT
TRBV5-1	few	TRBD1	TRBJ2-1	CASSLATPGGNEQFF	TGCGCCAGCAGCTTGGCAACTCCAGGGGGCAATGAGCAGTTCTTC
TRBV2	few	TRBD1	TRBJ1-3	CASSPTGRNTIYF	TGTGCCAGCAGCCCGACAGGGAGAAACACCATATATTTT
TRBV7-8	NA	TRBD2	TRBJ2-4	CASSPGGPTNIQYF	TGTGCCAGCAGCCCGGGGGGTCCCACAAACATTCAGTACTTC
TRBV6-5	NA	NA	TRBJ2-7	CASSHAPGAYEQYF	TGTGCCAGCAGCCACGCCCCAGGGGCCTACGAGCAGTACTTC
TRBV27	NA	NA	TRBJ1-4	CASSLSGPDEKLFF	TGTGCCAGCAGTTTATCAGGGCCAGACGAAAAACTGTTTTTT
TRBV28	once	NA	TRBJ2-1	CASSFAREDEQFF	TGTGCCAGCAGTTTCGCAAGGGAGGACGAGCAGTTCTTC
TRBV19	NA	NA	TRBJ2-2	CASSIKTSTGELFF	TGTGCCAGTAGTATAAAAACTAGTACCGGGGAGCTGTTTTTT
TRBV28	NA	TRBD1	TRBJ1-2	CASGTDQNYGYTF	TGTGCCAGCGGGACAGACCAAAACTATGGCTACACCTTC
TRBV7-9	many	TRBD1	TRBJ1-3	CASSPTGRGGNTIYF	TGTGCCAGCAGCCCGACAGGGAGAGGTGGAAACACCATATATTTT
TRBV19	NA	TRBD1	TRBJ2-3	CASSLLPGTGSDTQYF	TGTGCCAGTAGTCTCCTCCCCGGGACAGGGTCCGATACGCAGTATTTT
TRBV4-1	NA	NA	TRBJ2-4	CASSPIRGMEAKNIQYF	TGCGCCAGCAGCCCTATCCGGGGGATGGAAGCCAAAAACATTCAGTACTTC
TRBV7-7	NA	NA	TRBJ2-1	CASSPGGGYNEQFF	TGTGCCAGCAGTCCCGGGGGTGGGTACAATGAGCAGTTCTTC
TRBV30	NA	TRBD1	TRBJ1-4	CAWGTGGTNEKLFF	TGTGCCTGGGGGACAGGGGGAACTAATGAAAAACTGTTTTTT
TRBV9	NA	TRBD2	TRBJ2-1	CATSIGTSGSDEQFF	TGTGCCACCAGCATCGGGACTAGCGGGAGCGATGAGCAGTTCTTC
TRBV9	NA	TRBD2	TRBJ2-1	CASSVGTSNIPTYNEQFF	TGTGCCAGCAGCGTAGGGACTAGCAATATCCCCACCTACAATGAGCAGTTCTTC
TRBV7-2	NA	TRBD1	TRBJ1-2	CASSLLGGADGYTF	TGTGCCAGCAGTCTACTAGGGGGCGCGGATGGCTACACCTTC
TRBV19	NA	TRBD1	TRBJ1-5	CASQDRGNQPQHF	TGTGCCAGCCAGGACAGGGGCAATCAGCCCCAGCATTTT
TRBV2	NA	TRBD2	TRBJ2-2	CASGPRGGGELFF	TGTGCCAGCGGCCCCCGCGGGGGCGGGGAGCTGTTTTTT
TRBV7-3	NA	NA	TRBJ2-2	CASSLDGTGELFF	TGTGCCAGCAGCTTAGATGGCACCGGGGAGCTGTTTTTT
TRBV5-1	NA	NA	TRBJ2-3	CASSLQGRVADTQYF	TGCGCCAGCAGCTTGCAGGGCAGGGTCGCAGATACGCAGTATTTT
TRBV4-2	many	TRBD1	TRBJ2-1	CASSQEVPSPTSRGNEQFF	TGTGCCAGCAGCCAAGAAGTTCCGTCACCCACAAGCAGGGGGAATGAGCAGTTCTTC
TRBV30	NA	TRBD1	TRBJ2-5	CAWSRDRVRETQYF	TGTGCCTGGAGCAGAGACAGGGTCAGAGAGACCCAGTACTTC
TRBV9	once	TRBD2	TRBJ2-5	CASSVAPGLAGGETQYF	TGTGCCAGCAGCGTAGCCCCGGGACTAGCGGGAGGAGAGACCCAGTACTTC
TRBV4-1	NA	TRBD2	TRBJ2-7	CASSQIFSGRAPHEQYF	TGCGCCAGCAGCCAGATTTTTAGCGGGAGGGCCCCCCACGAGCAGTACTTC
TRBV4-3	NA	NA	TRBJ2-1	CASSARGQAASVSPYNEQFF	TGCGCCAGCAGCGCACGAGGGCAGGCCGCCTCAGTTTCTCCCTACAATGAGCAGTTCTTC
TRBV28	NA	NA	TRBJ2-1	CASRQGGEGDNEQFF	TGTGCCAGCAGACAAGGCGGGGAGGGGGACAATGAGCAGTTCTTC
TRBV10-3	NA	TRBD1	TRBJ1-1	CAIKNNGQGATEAFF	TGTGCCATCAAGAACAACGGACAGGGAGCCACTGAAGCTTTCTTT
TRBV7-8	NA	NA	TRBJ2-1	CASSLVVQGEVGFF	TGTGCCAGCAGCTTAGTGGTCCAGGGGGAGGTTGGGTTCTTC
TRBV5-1	NA	NA	TRBJ2-5	CASSLSANRETQYF	TGCGCCAGCAGCTTGAGTGCGAATCGGGAGACCCAGTACTTC
TRBV9	NA	NA	TRBJ1-1	CASSAGERLNTEAFF	TGTGCCAGCAGCGCGGGAGAAAGATTGAACACTGAAGCTTTCTTT
TRBV6-1	few	NA	TRBJ1-1	CASRSGGPNTEAFF	TGTGCCAGCAGATCCGGGGGGCCGAACACTGAAGCTTTCTTT
TRBV27	NA	NA	TRBJ1-3	CASSPRQGNTIYF	TGTGCCAGCAGTCCCCGGCAGGGAAACACCATATATTTT
TRBV5-6	NA	TRBD2	TRBJ2-4	CASSPIRLAGAKNIQYF	TGTGCCAGCAGCCCCATTCGACTAGCGGGAGCCAAAAACATTCAGTACTTC
TRBV5-4	NA	TRBD2	TRBJ2-1	CASSLVAGGHNEQFF	TGTGCCAGCAGTTTAGTAGCGGGAGGCCACAATGAGCAGTTCTTC